These 30 T cell receptor beta chains originate from one sample sequenced in a study of regulatory T cells in long-lasting Graves disease. Arm-PCR of CDR3 regions and iRepertoire HTBI primers were used to build TCR beta libraries. TCRdb passed the multiplex PCR reads through MiXCR, listing each CDR3 protein once. The sample gives some 430,000 distinct CDR3 sequences, 20% to 25% of which show up once; roughly 7.7% is in the top ten. Time point denoted: persistent/refractory GD, antithyroid drugs over 5 years with positive TRAb. PBMC RNA was the source of the TCR library. Sequenced material: peripheral blood mononuclear cells (PBMCs), taken when the disease was refractory, from a patient treated with antithyroid drugs. The source of these receptors is a female donor with Graves disease.

This clonotype was counted at least ten times. This sequence joins TRBV27 and TRBJ2-4; 10 positions agree with TRBD1. CDR1 and CDR2 from the germline V gene are MNHEY and SMNVEV (reference sequence). CDR3 length equals 15 residues. The junction had 4 bases not matched to a gene; V was cut back by 5 bases and J by 3 bases. CDR3 amino acids: CASSHGQGGKNIQYF. CDR3 nucleotides: TGTGCCAGCAGTCATGGACAGGGGGGCAAAAACATTCAGTACTTC.

This clonotype was detected ten times or more. The CDR3 nucleotides read TGTGCCAGCAGCTCTGTACTTATGGGACAGCAGAATGAAAAACTGTTTTTT. This codes for CASSSVLMGQQNEKLFF. V is TRBV7-9 and J is TRBJ1-4; 7 bases are shared with TRBD1. The CDR3 has 17 amino acids. Trimming at V came to 4 bases and at J to 5 bases, leaving 13 bases not matched to a gene. The V gene's germline CDR1 is SEHNR and CDR2 FQNEAQ (reference sequence).

The chain combines TRBV9 with TRBJ2-1; 8 nucleotides agree with TRBD2. V lost 3 bases, J lost 8 bases, and 13 bases stayed unmatched. The germline CDR1 and CDR2 sequences are SGDLS and YYNGEE. The CDR3 sequence is 16 residues long. CDR3 sequence reads: CASSAGGAGEGDEQFF. The DNA of the CDR3 is TGTGCCAGCAGCGCGGGAGGAGCGGGAGAGGGCGATGAGCAGTTCTTC.

This clonotype showed up many times. The genes are TRBV3-1 and TRBJ2-5; D call uncertain. Germline loops: CDR1 LGHDT, CDR2 YNNKEL (reference sequence). This CDR3 contains 13 residues. V gave up 8 bases and J gave up 2 bases, with 12 bases separating them. CDR3 in DNA: TGTGCCAGCGGTGCATGGGGACAAGAGACCCAGTACTTC. Translating it yields CASGAWGQETQYF.

The chain combines TRBV7-9 with TRBJ2-5; a weak D match, TRBD2 (5 bases). V was shortened by 5 bases and J by 5 bases, with 18 bases between the two germline ends. CDR1 SEHNR and CDR2 FQNEAQ come from the germline V gene (reference sequence). The CDR3 loop spans 15 amino acids. The CDR3 is CASSPEGLGRETQYF. In DNA form, the CDR3 reads TGTGCCAGCAGCCCCGAAGGACTTGGAAGGGAGACCCAGTACTTC.

This clonotype has at least ten counts. The gene calls are TRBV28 and TRBJ1-2, with a weak D call TRBD1 (5 bases). Deletions cut 7 bases from V and 5 bases from J, with 17 bases between. Germline V gene sequence: CDR1 MDHEN, CDR2 SYDVKM. This CDR3 is built from 14 residues. In DNA form, the CDR3 reads TGTGCCAGCACCCTAGTGGGGGTGGGGTATGGCTACACCTTC. Translated, it gives CASTLVGVGYGYTF.

By share, this clonotype ranks as medium-sized (0.01 to 0.1%). The chain employs TRBV7-3 and TRBJ2-7; either TRBD1 or TRBD2 may supply D (5 bases each). Trimming pared 5 bases from V and 3 bases from J, leaving 20 bases between. The germline V gene has CDR1 SGHTA and CDR2 FQGTGA. The CDR3 has 16 amino acids. CDR3 sequence reads: CASSPGPADPLYEQYF. The DNA of the CDR3 is TGTGCCAGCAGCCCGGGGCCAGCCGACCCTCTCTACGAGCAGTACTTC.

This clonotype occurred many times. The chain joins TRBV25-1 to TRBJ1-5; a weak D match, TRBD1 (5 bases). This CDR3 spans 14 amino acids. Germline V gene lookup returns CDR1 MGHDK and CDR2 SYGVNS. With 4 bases removed from V and 5 bases from J, the gap between germline ends came to 12 bases. The CDR3 protein is CASSGDLPHQPQHF. The DNA for the CDR3 is TGTGCCAGCAGTGGGGACCTTCCCCATCAGCCCCAGCATTTT. Complete variable domain (other parts from reference TRBV25-1 and TRBJ1-5): EADIYQTPRYLVIGTGKKITLECSQTMGHDKMYWYQQDPGMELHLIHYSYGVNSTEKGDLSSESTVSRIRTEHFPLTLESARPSHTSQYLCASSGDLPHQPQHFGDGTRLSIL.

The V and J genes are TRBV12-3 or TRBV12-4 and TRBJ2-7; D may be TRBD2 (6 bases). Trimming left V 6 bases short and J 11 bases short, with 17 bases between. This CDR3 is built from 12 residues. CDR3 nucleotides: TGTGCCAGCAGCCCGGGAGCCTCGGGGGAGTACTTC. It specifies CASSPGASGEYF.

This clonotype has a handful of counts. V gene TRBV30 combines with J gene TRBJ1-2; 8 bases map to TRBD1. Germline V gene data show CDR1 as GTSNPN and CDR2 as SVGIG (reference sequence). Trimming cost V 0 bases and J 4 bases; bases outside gene matches: 7. This CDR3 has 15 residues. The CDR3 DNA reads TGTGCCTGGAGTGTACTGCAGGGGGCTGGCTATGGCTACACCTTC. It translates to CAWSVLQGAGYGYTF.

The gene calls are TRBV6-1 and TRBJ2-1, with D unclear. V lost 5 bases to trimming and J lost 7 bases, with 15 bases between them. The CDR3 spans 14 residues. Germline CDR1 and CDR2: MNHNS and SASEGT. The CDR3 sequence: CASSRPPGDNEQFF. The CDR3 DNA is TGTGCCAGCAGTCGTCCCCCCGGAGATAATGAGCAGTTCTTC.

In this sample, this clonotype turned up many times. The gene calls are TRBV12-3 or TRBV12-4 and TRBJ1-1, with 9 nucleotides matching TRBD1. The CDR3 extends over 16 amino acids. V shed 1 base and J 1 base; nucleotides not matched to a gene: 4. The CDR3 sequence is CASSLGPDRGNTEAFF. For the CDR3, the DNA is TGTGCCAGCAGTTTAGGTCCGGACAGGGGGAACACTGAAGCTTTCTTT.

V and J are TRBV20-1 and TRBJ1-3; 10 bases agree with TRBD1. V shed 4 bases and J 4 bases; nucleotides not matched to a gene: 4. This CDR3 is 14 amino acids long. Germline CDR1 DFQATT, CDR2 SNEGSKA (reference sequence). The CDR3 here is CSANPGQGGNTIYF. CDR3 sequence (DNA): TGCAGTGCTAACCCGGGACAGGGGGGAAACACCATATATTTT.

V gene TRBV7-8 combines with J gene TRBJ2-7; a possible D gene is TRBD2 (5 bases). V was pared by 2 bases and J by 1 base, with 15 bases between. The CDR3 loop spans 16 amino acids. Per the germline V gene, CDR1 is SGHVS and CDR2 is FQNEAQ. CDR3 in amino acids: CASSLKVPGFSYEQYF. In nucleotides, the CDR3 is TGTGCCAGCAGCTTAAAAGTCCCGGGGTTTTCCTACGAGCAGTACTTC.

The chain uses TRBV7-9 and TRBJ1-5; no reliable D call. CDR1 and CDR2 (germline): SEHNR, FQNEAQ (reference sequence). Trimming pared 4 bases from V and 4 bases from J, leaving 17 bases between. The CDR3 spans 16 residues. The CDR3 nucleotides read TGTGCCAGCAGCTCCTCTCTAGTAGAGGGAAATCAGCCCCAGCATTTT. Translated, it gives CASSSSLVEGNQPQHF.

The CDR3 reads CASSLGRRDIFYEQYF. The DNA of the CDR3 is TGCGCCAGCAGCTTGGGTCGCCGGGACATATTTTACGAGCAGTACTTC. The rearrangement joins TRBV5-1 to TRBJ2-7; D might be TRBD1 (6 bases). Trimming shortened V by 0 bases and J by 4 bases, and 17 bases separated the two germline ends. Germline-derived CDR1 and CDR2 are SGHRS and YFSETQ. The length of the CDR3 is 16 residues.

This clonotype was seen a handful of times. CDR3 loop: CASSMEASTDNNQPQHF. As DNA, the CDR3 is TGTGCCAGTAGTATGGAGGCCAGCACAGACAACAATCAGCCCCAGCATTTT. The genes are TRBV19 and TRBJ1-5; D unresolved. V was trimmed by 3 bases and J by 3 bases, leaving 18 bases between them. CDR3 length: 17 residues. Looked up from germline, CDR1 is LNHDA and CDR2 is SQIVND (reference sequence).

The V call is TRBV7-2, the J call TRBJ2-5; D is perhaps TRBD1 or TRBD2 (5 bases each). Germline-derived CDR1 and CDR2 are SGHTA and FQGNSA. Trimming cost V 1 base and J 0 bases, with 12 bases left between them. The CDR3 sequence is 16 residues long. DNA for the CDR3: TGTGCCAGCAGCTTAGGCGTAGGGACGTACCAAGAGACCCAGTACTTC. Protein: CASSLGVGTYQETQYF. The whole variable domain, filled in from reference TRBV7-2 and TRBJ2-5, reads GAGVSQSPSNKVTEKGKDVELRCDPISGHTALYWYRQSLGQGLEFLIYFQGNSAPDKSGLPSDRFSAERTGGSVSTLTIQRTQQEDSAVYLCASSLGVGTYQETQYFGPGTRLLVL.

The chain uses TRBV5-4 and TRBJ2-5; 9 nucleotides match TRBD2. This CDR3 has 15 residues. The germline gives CDR1 SGHNT, CDR2 YYREEE (reference sequence). With 4 bases clipped from V and 1 base from J, the junction kept 5 bases outside the gene matches. The CDR3 DNA follows: TGTGCCAGCAGCGTAGCGGGGGCCATCCAAGAGACCCAGTACTTC. Translating it yields CASSVAGAIQETQYF.

This clonotype was found many times. The chain carries TRBV28 and TRBJ2-5, with 7 positions matching TRBD1. CDR1 is MDHEN and CDR2 is SYDVKM in the germline V gene. With V trimmed by 3 bases and J by 5 bases, 15 bases remained unmatched. The CDR3 runs 17 residues. The CDR3 sequence: CASSLERRQGDWETQYF. CDR3 DNA: TGTGCCAGCAGTTTGGAGCGGCGGCAGGGGGATTGGGAGACCCAGTACTTC.

The sample holds a few counts of this clonotype. This rearrangement joins TRBV19 to TRBJ1-2, with D possibly being TRBD1 (6 bases). Germline V gene lookup returns CDR1 LNHDA and CDR2 SQIVND (reference sequence). CDR3 length equals 16 residues. Trimming left V 5 bases short and J 0 bases short, with 16 bases between. This CDR3 reads CASSLGTTKTNYGYTF. DNA of the CDR3: TGTGCCAGTAGTCTGGGGACAACCAAAACTAACTATGGCTACACCTTC.

The rearrangement links TRBV3-1 to TRBJ2-7; 9 bases agree with TRBD1. This CDR3 has 15 residues. Trimming cost V 4 bases and J 8 bases; bases outside gene matches: 12. CDR1 LGHDT and CDR2 YNNKEL come from the germline V gene (reference sequence). CDR3 loop: CASSPRDRVFNKQYF. CDR3 in DNA: TGTGCCAGCAGCCCCCGGGACAGGGTGTTCAACAAGCAGTACTTC.

This clonotype was recorded many times. The V gene is TRBV25-1, the J gene TRBJ2-5, with TRBD1 matching 7 bases. CDR1 is MGHDK and CDR2 is SYGVNS in the germline V gene. V dropped 3 bases and J dropped 0; count of bases not matched to a gene: 7. The CDR3 has 16 residues. CDR3: CASSDLGRGYQETQYF. CDR3 sequence (DNA): TGTGCCAGCAGTGACCTTGGCAGGGGGTACCAAGAGACCCAGTACTTC.

The sample holds many counts of this clonotype. This chain uses TRBV6-1 with TRBJ1-1, with 7 positions matching TRBD1. The trim removed 6 bases at V and 1 base at J, leaving 8 bases unmatched. The germline V gene has CDR1 MNHNS and CDR2 SASEGT. This CDR3 is 15 amino acids long. CDR3 sequence (DNA): TGTGCCAGCAGCCCCCGCCGACAGGGGAACACTGAAGCTTTCTTT. It encodes CASSPRRQGNTEAFF.

This clonotype was counted at least ten times. This chain connects TRBV7-2 to TRBJ2-6; no reliable D call. The CDR3 consists of 14 residues. In germline, CDR1 is SGHTA, CDR2 FQGNSA. Trimming cost V 6 bases and J 12 bases, with 18 bases left between them. CDR3: CASRHDNLLGVLTF. The CDR3 bases are TGTGCCAGCAGGCACGACAATCTTCTGGGCGTCCTGACTTTC. Full variable domain (outside the CDR3, taken from reference TRBV7-2 and TRBJ2-6): GAGVSQSPSNKVTEKGKDVELRCDPISGHTALYWYRQSLGQGLEFLIYFQGNSAPDKSGLPSDRFSAERTGGSVSTLTIQRTQQEDSAVYLCASRHDNLLGVLTFGAGSRLTVL.

The chain recombines TRBV7-9 with TRBJ2-3; TRBD1 might be the D (5 bases). V was trimmed by 2 bases and J by 5 bases, leaving 17 bases between them. The CDR3 runs 16 residues. Germline assignment: CDR1 SEHNR and CDR2 FQNEAQ (reference sequence). The CDR3 protein is CASSLFSQGVGDTQYF. In nucleotides, the CDR3 is TGTGCCAGCAGCTTATTTAGTCAAGGGGTTGGAGATACGCAGTATTTT. Based on the CDR3 plus reference TRBV7-9 and TRBJ2-3, the full variable domain is DTGVSQNPRHKITKRGQNVTFRCDPISEHNRLYWYRQTLGQGPEFLTYFQNEAQLEKSRLLSDRFSAERPKGSFSTLEIQRTEQGDSAMYLCASSLFSQGVGDTQYFGPGTRLTVL.

This clonotype was picked up many times. The rearrangement joins TRBV6-5 to TRBJ1-2; no clear D gene. The CDR3 totals 14 residues. Trimming pared 0 bases from V and 4 bases from J, leaving 9 bases between. Germline values: CDR1 MNHEY, CDR2 SVGAGI. The CDR3 DNA reads as TGTGCCAGCAGTTACTCGGGCGACCGCTATGGCTACACCTTC. The encoded protein is CASSYSGDRYGYTF.

This clonotype was detected many times. The chain uses TRBV28 and TRBJ1-1; 9 bases align to TRBD1. V shed 4 bases and J 6 bases; nucleotides not matched to a gene: 3. CDR3 length: 13 amino acids. In germline, CDR1 is MDHEN, CDR2 SYDVKM. This CDR3 reads CASSSQGASEAFF. The DNA for the CDR3 is TGTGCCAGCAGTTCACAGGGGGCCTCTGAAGCTTTCTTT. The whole variable domain, remainder taken from reference TRBV28 and TRBJ1-1, is DVKVTQSSRYLVKRTGEKVFLECVQDMDHENMFWYRQDPGLGLRLIYFSYDVKMKEKGDIPEGYSVSREKKERFSLILESASTNQTSMYLCASSSQGASEAFFGQGTRLTVV.

CDR3 nucleotides: TGTGCCAGCAGTGAATACCCGGCAGGGGTCGGCCGGCTAGGGGAAAAACTGTTTTTT. This encodes CASSEYPAGVGRLGEKLFF. The chain couples TRBV25-1 to TRBJ1-4, with D perhaps TRBD1 (6 bases). V lost 0 bases, J lost 8 bases, and 25 bases lay in between. Germline values: CDR1 MGHDK, CDR2 SYGVNS. This CDR3 spans 19 amino acids.

For the CDR3, the DNA is TGTGCCAGTAGTAAACGGGACCAAACCTCCTACGAGCAGTACTTC. This encodes CASSKRDQTSYEQYF. The V and J genes are TRBV19 and TRBJ2-7; perhaps D is TRBD1 or TRBD2 (5 bases each). V lost 4 bases and J 0 bases, leaving 13 bases between the germline ends. Germline loops: CDR1 LNHDA, CDR2 SQIVND (reference sequence). The CDR3 is made up of 15 amino acids.